A selection of T cell receptor beta chains follows, all from one sample in a study of beta chain features in type 1 diabetes. Sequenced by immunoSEQ multiplex PCR; TCRdb stores in-frame clones only, minus some. The data contain 300,000 or so clones, around an eighth of them singletons. Sequenced: naive CD4+ T cells from blood. The source of these receptors is a woman under 30 with type 1 diabetes. Both conserved end residues are part of each CDR3.

CDR3aa: CASSFSSRDEQFF
j_gene: TRBJ2-1
v_gene: TRBV5-1

CDR3aa: CASSQLRGEQYF
j_gene: TRBJ2-7
v_gene: TRBV4-2

CDR3aa: CASSLYPSGTTTDTQYF
j_gene: TRBJ2-3
v_gene: TRBV5-1

CDR3aa: CASSVEGSKRGLGRETQYF
j_gene: TRBJ2-5
v_gene: TRBV9

CDR3aa: CASSLGGQGLNEQFF
j_gene: TRBJ2-1
v_gene: TRBV28

CDR3aa: CASSSRGTRGQETQYF
j_gene: TRBJ2-5
v_gene: TRBV7-2

CDR3aa: CASSFYGQGVLQETQYF
j_gene: TRBJ2-5
v_gene: TRBV28

CDR3aa: CAIGRVDTQYF
j_gene: TRBJ2-3
v_gene: TRBV10-3

CDR3aa: CASSLLTSGIFNEQFF
j_gene: TRBJ2-1
v_gene: TRBV5-1

CDR3aa: CASSSAGGSEAFF
j_gene: TRBJ1-1
v_gene: TRBV5-1

CDR3aa: CASSGDLPSTDTQYF
j_gene: TRBJ2-3
v_gene: TRBV28